This T cell receptor beta chain was sequenced for a study of T-cell memory formation after mild COVID-19. On the study more broadly: Largely donor-specific TCR clusters were found. Study conclusions and caveats: SARS-CoV-2 specificity was not confirmed for second-wave clones peaking on day 37. Contracting CD4+ clones were located mainly in CM and EM, and CD8+ clones in EMRA.

Comments on this clonotype: Its target is unknown.

With 7 bases clipped from V and 4 bases from J, the junction kept 5 bases outside the gene matches. This CDR3 comprises 14 residues. The germline V gene has CDR1 KGHDR and CDR2 SFDVKD. TCR alpha and TCR beta cDNA libraries with sample barcodes and UMIs came from 5'RACE using constant-segment primers. Via MiXCR, TCRdb re-called the 5' RACE reads, giving one row per CDR3 protein. The sample includes about 560,000 distinct CDR3 sequences, 20% to 25% of them seen just once. V is TRBV24-1 and J is TRBJ2-1, with TRBD2 matching over 8 bases. Sequencing input: PBMCs or a T cell subset sorted from them (not recorded which). The TCR was taken from an adult woman who had mild COVID-19 (a few samples of this study predate the infection). Cell type and time point are not known. CDR3 nucleotide sequence: TGTGCCACCAGGACGGGGGGGGAATACAATGAGCAGTTCTTC. It is translated as CATRTGGEYNEQFF.